Listed here are 17 T cell receptor beta chains from one sample, sequenced in a study of cytomegalovirus exposure and HLA in healthy donors. Primers included in the PCR were 60 Vbeta and 13 Jbeta primers. Profiled with immunoSEQ multiplex PCR; TCRdb holds only in-frame clones, not every one. In the table there are 150,000 to 200,000 clones, about 82% of which are singletons. Sequencing was carried out using PBMCs. The receptor source for this set is a female donor in good health and CMV-seronegative.

The chain employs TRBV13 and TRBJ2-7, with 13 bases lining up with TRBD2. V trimming: 0 bases; J trimming: 7 bases; junction bases outside the gene matches: 3. This CDR3 has 15 residues. Germline-derived CDR1 and CDR2 are PRHDT and FYEKMQ (reference sequence). The CDR3 DNA sequence: TGTGCCAGCAGCTTAGGACTAGCGGGAGGGGATGAGCAGTACTTC. It yields the protein CASSLGLAGGDEQYF.

The sample holds a few counts of this clone. A read error may produce the germline difference seen at one junction end. This CDR3 is CASSLRTGLDF. The CDR3 DNA reads as TGTGCCAGCAGTTTAAGGACAGGGTTGGACTTC. This sequence joins TRBV28 and TRBJ2-7; TRBD1 agrees at 8 bases. CDR3 length: 11 residues. Germline CDR1 MDHEN, CDR2 SYDVKM.

CDR3 nucleotides: TGTGCCAGCAGCAGTACAGGGGGCGAGCAGTACTTC. As protein: CASSSTGGEQYF. The chain employs TRBV13 and TRBJ2-7; TRBD1 matches at 8 bases. There are 12 residues in the CDR3. The V segment lost 5 bases and the J segment 6 bases; nucleotides outside the gene matches: 3. Germline CDR1 PRHDT, CDR2 FYEKMQ (reference sequence).

In DNA form, the CDR3 reads TGTGCCAGCAGCGACCGGGACAGCTACAATGAGCAGTTCTTC. Its protein product is CASSDRDSYNEQFF. The chain couples TRBV7-3 to TRBJ2-1; TRBD1 aligns across 7 bases. This CDR3 comprises 14 residues. Germline values: CDR1 SGHTA, CDR2 FQGTGA. V lost 5 bases to trimming and J lost 3 bases; unmatched junction nucleotides: 4.

V and J are TRBV28 and TRBJ2-3; D might be TRBD2 (6 bases). The germline gives CDR1 MDHEN, CDR2 SYDVKM. CDR3 length equals 14 residues. V was trimmed by 5 bases and J by 5 bases, leaving 14 bases between them. The CDR3 reads CASSPLDYRDTQYF. CDR3 bases: TGTGCCAGCAGTCCACTGGACTACCGAGATACGCAGTATTTT.

This chain uses TRBV30 with TRBJ1-5, with 8 bases fitting TRBD1. V lost 3 bases to trimming and J lost 5 bases; unmatched junction nucleotides: 6. CDR1 and CDR2 (germline): GTSNPN, SVGIG (reference sequence). The CDR3 covers 14 residues. The CDR3 here is CAWSVGTGHQPQHF. In DNA form, the CDR3 reads TGTGCCTGGAGCGTCGGGACAGGCCATCAGCCCCAGCATTTT.

This chain joins TRBV19 and TRBJ1-6, with D hard to call. Germline CDR1 reads LNHDA; CDR2 reads SQIVND (reference sequence). The CDR3 length is 13 residues. V was trimmed by 4 bases and J by 7 bases, leaving 8 bases between them. The CDR3 loop is CASSNGENSPLHF. The CDR3 DNA is TGTGCCAGTAGTAACGGAGAGAATTCACCCCTCCACTTT. Complete variable domain (other parts from reference TRBV19 and TRBJ1-6): DGGITQSPKYLFRKEGQNVTLSCEQNLNHDAMYWYRQDPGQGLRLIYYSQIVNDFQKGDIAEGYSVSREKKESFPLTVTSAQKNPTAFYLCASSNGENSPLHFGNGTRLTVT.

The chain joins TRBV2 to TRBJ2-7, with D unclear. Trimming removed 4 bases from V and 3 bases from J, with 10 bases in between. This CDR3 is 13 amino acids long. Germline CDR1 SNHLY, CDR2 FYNNEI. In DNA, the CDR3 is TGTGCCAGCAGTGTCTCTCATAGCTACGAGCAGTACTTC. Its protein product is CASSVSHSYEQYF.

The chain is built from TRBV27 and TRBJ2-5, with 9 bases lining up with TRBD1. The germline V gene encodes CDR1 MNHEY and CDR2 SMNVEV (reference sequence). This CDR3 is built from 15 residues. Losses at the gene ends were 7 bases for V and 3 bases for J; bases not matched to a gene: 9. CDR3 sequence (DNA): TGTGCCAGCACTCCCGGGACAGGGCGCAAAGAGACCCAGTACTTC. It specifies CASTPGTGRKETQYF.

The chain recombines TRBV7-2 with TRBJ2-6; 8 bases align to TRBD2. The junction had 10 bases not matched to a gene; V was cut back by 5 bases and J by 4 bases. Germline V gives CDR1 SGHTA, CDR2 FQGNSA. The CDR3 extends over 17 amino acids. The chain's CDR3 is CASSRGSGSGGANVLTF. CDR3 DNA: TGTGCCAGCAGCCGGGGCAGCGGGAGTGGCGGGGCCAACGTCCTGACTTTC.

This chain uses TRBV5-1 with TRBJ1-4; D might be TRBD1 (6 bases). V was clipped by 5 bases and J by 7 bases, with 12 bases between them. This CDR3 has 13 residues. Per germline, CDR1 SGHRS and CDR2 YFSETQ. In nucleotides, the CDR3 is TGCGCCAGCAGGAGGGGGGGATCTGAAAAACTGTTTTTT. Protein product: CASRRGGSEKLFF.

Here the CDR3 DNA reads TGCGCCAGCAGCCAAGATTCGACTGGATGGACAGGGGGTAATGGGGCCAACGTCCTGACTTTC. Translated, it gives CASSQDSTGWTGGNGANVLTF. The chain uses TRBV4-3 and TRBJ2-6, with TRBD1 identical over 10 bases. The CDR3 length is 21 residues. V trimming: 0 bases; J trimming: 3 bases; junction bases outside the gene matches: 14. The germline CDR1 and CDR2 sequences are LGHNA and YSLEER.

The chain couples TRBV28 to TRBJ2-7; 10 bases are shared with TRBD1. Germline V gene data show CDR1 as MDHEN and CDR2 as SYDVKM. V shed 7 bases and J 5 bases; nucleotides not matched to a gene: 11. This CDR3 comprises 15 residues. This chain's CDR3 is CASINAGTGANEQYF. The CDR3 DNA follows: TGTGCCAGCATCAACGCCGGGACAGGGGCCAACGAGCAGTACTTC.

The V and J genes are TRBV19 and TRBJ1-6; 7 bases line up with TRBD1. The J segment lost 5 bases and the V segment lost 7 bases, leaving 8 bases of the junction unmatched. There are 15 residues in the CDR3. CDR1 LNHDA and CDR2 SQIVND come from the germline V gene (reference sequence). CDR3 sequence: CASTSGTENNSPLHF. CDR3 bases: TGTGCCAGTACCTCCGGGACAGAGAATAATTCACCCCTCCACTTT. The variable domain in full, with the rest retrieved from reference TRBV19 and TRBJ1-6, is DGGITQSPKYLFRKEGQNVTLSCEQNLNHDAMYWYRQDPGQGLRLIYYSQIVNDFQKGDIAEGYSVSREKKESFPLTVTSAQKNPTAFYLCASTSGTENNSPLHFGNGTRLTVT.

The chain carries TRBV28 and TRBJ2-7, with a weak D call TRBD1 (6 bases). The CDR3 sequence is 13 residues long. Trimming removed 2 bases at V and 7 bases at J, with 12 bases between. Germline V CDR1 and CDR2: MDHEN, SYDVKM. Written as DNA, the CDR3 is TGTGCCAGCAGTTTAGCACAGGGATTTGAGCAGTACTTC. Amino acid sequence: CASSLAQGFEQYF.

The table lists this clone with a few counts. This chain joins TRBV7-2 and TRBJ1-1; 8 nucleotides line up with TRBD1. There are 15 residues in the CDR3. In germline, CDR1 is SGHTA, CDR2 FQGNSA. V trimming: 5 bases; J trimming: 1 base; junction bases outside the gene matches: 6. The CDR3 reads CASSIRTGSNTEAFF. In DNA, the CDR3 is TGTGCCAGCAGCATTCGGACAGGGTCGAACACTGAAGCTTTCTTT. Full variable domain (outside the CDR3, taken from reference TRBV7-2 and TRBJ1-1): GAGVSQSPSNKVTEKGKDVELRCDPISGHTALYWYRQSLGQGLEFLIYFQGNSAPDKSGLPSDRFSAERTGGSVSTLTIQRTQQEDSAVYLCASSIRTGSNTEAFFGQGTRLTVV.

This chain uses TRBV11-2 with TRBJ2-3; a possible D gene is TRBD2 (5 bases). V gave up 1 base and J gave up 3 bases, with 17 bases separating them. Germline V lookup: CDR1 SGHAT, CDR2 FQNNGV. The CDR3 has 17 residues. The CDR3 loop is CASSLALSGVGTDTQYF. CDR3 coding DNA: TGTGCCAGCAGCTTAGCCCTTTCCGGGGTAGGAACAGATACGCAGTATTTT.